Sequencing of this T cell receptor beta chain was carried out in a study of blood T cell repertoires in COVID-19. For the study at large: The United States, Italy and Spain were the sources of the acute and convalescent COVID-19 samples. T cells, B-cell-depleted T cells, or PBMCs provided the cDNA or gDNA that served as material.

The CDR3 runs 15 residues. Germline V gene sequence: CDR1 LNHDA, CDR2 SQIVND (reference sequence). The V end was cut by 4 bases, the J end by 0 bases, with 9 bases between. As processed by the authors: Reference gene primer amplification in the assay estimated nucleated cell counts. Repertoires were generated with immunoSEQ multiplex PCR, while TCRdb's copy carries only in-frame clones and drops some. For V, J and clone size, that table is used; D and trimming come from the DNA. Of roughly 100,000 clones listed, 87% are singletons. The sequenced sample was peripheral blood. The genes are TRBV19 and TRBJ1-4; unclear D gene. The source of this sequence is a human donor in a cohort sampled during active COVID-19. CDR3: CASSTIGTTNEKLFF. CDR3 nucleotides: TGTGCCAGTAGTACTATCGGGACAACTAATGAAAAACTGTTTTTT.